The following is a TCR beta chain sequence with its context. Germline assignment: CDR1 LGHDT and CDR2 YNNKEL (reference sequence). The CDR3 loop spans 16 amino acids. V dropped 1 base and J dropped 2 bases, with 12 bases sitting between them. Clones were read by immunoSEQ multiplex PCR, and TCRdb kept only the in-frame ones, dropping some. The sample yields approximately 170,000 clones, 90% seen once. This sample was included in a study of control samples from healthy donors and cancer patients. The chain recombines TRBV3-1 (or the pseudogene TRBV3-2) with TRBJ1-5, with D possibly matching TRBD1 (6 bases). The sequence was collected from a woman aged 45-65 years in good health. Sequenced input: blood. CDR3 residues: CASSQGGGRGNQPQHF. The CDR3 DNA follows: TGTGCCAGCAGCCAAGGGGGGGGGCGCGGCAATCAGCCCCAGCATTTT.